Following are 8 T cell receptor beta chains from one sample sequenced in a study of cytomegalovirus exposure and HLA in healthy donors. The PCR contained 60 Vbeta and 13 Jbeta primers. Sequencing used immunoSEQ multiplex PCR; TCRdb keeps in-frame clones, though not all of them. The sample lists under 140,000 clones; over 65% were seen once. Sequencing was performed on PBMCs. These receptors were collected from a woman aged 25 to 39 in good health and CMV-seronegative.

The rearrangement joins TRBV7-9 to TRBJ2-2, with 10 bases identical to TRBD2. Germline V gene data show CDR1 as SEHNR and CDR2 as FQNEAQ (reference sequence). The V segment lost 4 bases and the J segment 6 bases; nucleotides outside the gene matches: 5. The CDR3 consists of 15 residues. CDR3: CASSYTSGVAGELFF. CDR3 in DNA: TGTGCCAGCAGCTACACTAGCGGGGTCGCCGGGGAGCTGTTTTTT.

The chain couples TRBV28 to TRBJ2-7, with 11 bases identical to TRBD2. Germline V gene sequence: CDR1 MDHEN, CDR2 SYDVKM. V trimming: 7 bases; J trimming: 2 bases; junction bases outside the gene matches: 7. The CDR3 spans 15 residues. CDR3 protein: CASNQGTSGPYEQYF. CDR3 nucleotide sequence: TGTGCCAGCAACCAGGGGACTAGCGGACCCTACGAGCAGTACTTC.

V is TRBV28 and J is TRBJ1-1, with a tentative D call TRBD1 (5 bases). The germline gives CDR1 MDHEN, CDR2 SYDVKM. Deletions cut 5 bases from V and 4 bases from J, with 14 bases between. The CDR3 is 14 amino acids. CDR3 amino acids: CASSLGLLSTEAFF. The CDR3 DNA reads TGTGCCAGCAGTCTGGGACTCCTAAGCACTGAAGCTTTCTTT.

The J gene is TRBJ2-7, the V gene TRBV9; D remains unclear. V lost 3 bases to trimming and J lost 1 base, with 11 bases between them. Germline V gene data show CDR1 as SGDLS and CDR2 as YYNGEE. The CDR3 consists of 14 residues. As DNA, the CDR3 is TGTGCCAGCAGCGGCGGTTCGTCTTCCTACGAGCAGTACTTC. This translates into CASSGGSSSYEQYF.

The rearrangement joins TRBV28 to TRBJ2-3; weak D call: TRBD1 (6 bases). V was trimmed by 7 bases and J by 5 bases, leaving 16 bases between them. The germline V gene encodes CDR1 MDHEN and CDR2 SYDVKM. There are 14 residues in the CDR3. This chain's CDR3 is CASTRQESEDTQYF. In DNA form, the CDR3 reads TGTGCCAGCACCCGACAGGAAAGTGAAGATACGCAGTATTTT.

The genes are TRBV5-4 and TRBJ2-1; no clear D. Germline V gene data show CDR1 as SGHNT and CDR2 as YYREEE (reference sequence). V was trimmed by 0 bases and J by 4 bases, leaving 11 bases between them. This CDR3 contains 15 residues. The CDR3 bases are TGTGCCAGCAGCTTGGGGGCTAATTCGTACAATGAGCAGTTCTTC. Amino acid sequence: CASSLGANSYNEQFF.

The chain joins TRBV9 to TRBJ1-1, with TRBD1 matching 12 bases. V trimming: 4 bases; J trimming: 7 bases; junction bases outside the gene matches: 5. The germline gives CDR1 SGDLS, CDR2 YYNGEE. This CDR3 has 14 residues. The CDR3 nucleotides read TGTGCCAGCAGCCTGGGACAGGGGGCTGGTGAAGCTTTCTTT. Translation gives CASSLGQGAGEAFF.

The chain recombines TRBV27 with TRBJ2-5; D not certain. V was cut by 3 bases and J by 2 bases, with 7 bases left in between. This CDR3 comprises 13 residues. In germline, CDR1 is MNHEY, CDR2 SMNVEV (reference sequence). The CDR3 sequence: CASSLWQQETQYF. The DNA for the CDR3 is TGTGCCAGCAGTTTGTGGCAGCAAGAGACCCAGTACTTC.